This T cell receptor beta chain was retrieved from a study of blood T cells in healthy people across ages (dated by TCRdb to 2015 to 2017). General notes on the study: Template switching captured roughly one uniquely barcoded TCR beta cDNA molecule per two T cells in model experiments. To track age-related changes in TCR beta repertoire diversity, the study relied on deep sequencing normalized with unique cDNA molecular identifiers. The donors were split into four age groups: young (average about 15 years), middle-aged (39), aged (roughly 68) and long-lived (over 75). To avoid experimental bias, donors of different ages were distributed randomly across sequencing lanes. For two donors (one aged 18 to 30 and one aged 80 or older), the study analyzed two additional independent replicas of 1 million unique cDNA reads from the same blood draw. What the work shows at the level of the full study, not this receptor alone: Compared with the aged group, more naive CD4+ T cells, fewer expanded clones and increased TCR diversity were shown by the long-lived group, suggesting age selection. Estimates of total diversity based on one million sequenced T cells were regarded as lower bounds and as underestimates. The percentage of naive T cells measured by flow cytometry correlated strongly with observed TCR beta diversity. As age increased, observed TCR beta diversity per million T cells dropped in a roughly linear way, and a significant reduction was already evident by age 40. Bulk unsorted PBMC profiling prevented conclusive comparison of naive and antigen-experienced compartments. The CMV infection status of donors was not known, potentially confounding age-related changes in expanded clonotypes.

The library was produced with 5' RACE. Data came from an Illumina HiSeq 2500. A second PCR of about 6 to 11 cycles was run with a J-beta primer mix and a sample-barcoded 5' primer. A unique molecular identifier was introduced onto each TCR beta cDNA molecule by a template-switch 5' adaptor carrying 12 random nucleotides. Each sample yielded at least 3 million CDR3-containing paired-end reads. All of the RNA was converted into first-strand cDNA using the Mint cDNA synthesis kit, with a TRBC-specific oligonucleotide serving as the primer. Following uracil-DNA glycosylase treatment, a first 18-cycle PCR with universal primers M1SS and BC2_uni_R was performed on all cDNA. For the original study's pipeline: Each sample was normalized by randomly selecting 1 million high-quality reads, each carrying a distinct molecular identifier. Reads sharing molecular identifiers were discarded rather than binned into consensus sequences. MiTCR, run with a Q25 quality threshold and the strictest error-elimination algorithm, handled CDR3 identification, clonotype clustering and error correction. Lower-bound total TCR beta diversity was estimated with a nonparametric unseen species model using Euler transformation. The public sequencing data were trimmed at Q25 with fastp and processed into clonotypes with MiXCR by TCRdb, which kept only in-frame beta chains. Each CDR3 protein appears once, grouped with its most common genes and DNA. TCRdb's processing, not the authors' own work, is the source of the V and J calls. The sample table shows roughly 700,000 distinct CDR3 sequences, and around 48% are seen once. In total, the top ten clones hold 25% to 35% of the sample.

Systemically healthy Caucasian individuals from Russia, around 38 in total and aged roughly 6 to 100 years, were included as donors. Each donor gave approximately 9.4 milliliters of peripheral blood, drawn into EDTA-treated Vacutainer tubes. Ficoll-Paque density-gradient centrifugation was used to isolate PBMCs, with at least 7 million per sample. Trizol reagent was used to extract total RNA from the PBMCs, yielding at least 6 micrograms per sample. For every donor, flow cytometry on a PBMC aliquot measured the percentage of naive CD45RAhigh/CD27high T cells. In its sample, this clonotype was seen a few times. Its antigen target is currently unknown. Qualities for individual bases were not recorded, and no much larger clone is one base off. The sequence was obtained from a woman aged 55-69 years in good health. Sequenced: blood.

The CDR3 reads CASSRRDQGPDGYTF. The bases read TGCGCCAGCAGCCGACGGGACCAGGGACCTGATGGCTACACCTTC. The rearranged segments are TRBV5-1 and TRBJ1-2; the D gene is perhaps TRBD1, on 5 matching bases. V loses 4 bases of germline sequence and J loses 6 bases, and the interval between the two ends is 19 bases. Looking up the germline V gene yields CDR1 SGHRS and CDR2 YFSETQ. The cysteine opens and the phenylalanine closes a CDR3 of 15 amino acids. Here the CDR3 DNA is all that survives: 45 bases in frame from base 1.